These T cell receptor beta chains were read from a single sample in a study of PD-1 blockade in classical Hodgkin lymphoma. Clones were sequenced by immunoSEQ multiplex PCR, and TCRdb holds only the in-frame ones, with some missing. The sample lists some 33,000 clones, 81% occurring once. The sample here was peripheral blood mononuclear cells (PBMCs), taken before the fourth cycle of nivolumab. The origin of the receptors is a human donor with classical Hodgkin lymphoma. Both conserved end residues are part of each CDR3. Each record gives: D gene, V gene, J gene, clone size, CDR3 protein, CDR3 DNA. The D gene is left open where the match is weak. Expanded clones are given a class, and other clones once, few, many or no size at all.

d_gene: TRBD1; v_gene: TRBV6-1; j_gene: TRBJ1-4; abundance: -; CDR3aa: CASSEDRGEKLFF; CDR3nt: TGTGCCAGCAGTGAAGACAGGGGCGAAAAACTGTTTTTT
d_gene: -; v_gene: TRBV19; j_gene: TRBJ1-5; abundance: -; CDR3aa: CASRTNRVNQPQHF; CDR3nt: TGTGCCAGTAGGACCAACAGGGTGAATCAGCCCCAGCATTTT
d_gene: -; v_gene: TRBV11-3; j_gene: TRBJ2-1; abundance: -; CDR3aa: CASSSGLFNEQFF; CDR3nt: TGTGCCAGCAGCTCGGGACTGTTCAATGAGCAGTTCTTC
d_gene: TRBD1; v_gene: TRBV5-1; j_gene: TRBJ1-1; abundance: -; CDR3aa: CASSLGQGLNTEAFF; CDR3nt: TGCGCCAGCAGCTTGGGACAGGGGTTGAACACTGAAGCTTTCTTT
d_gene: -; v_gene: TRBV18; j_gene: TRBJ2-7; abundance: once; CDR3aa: CASSPQWDRGYEQYF; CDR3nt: TGTGCCAGCTCACCACAATGGGACCGAGGCTACGAGCAGTACTTC
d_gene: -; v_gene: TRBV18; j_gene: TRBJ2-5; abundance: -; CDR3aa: CASSPIREETQYF; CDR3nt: TGTGCCAGCTCACCAATACGGGAAGAGACCCAGTACTTC
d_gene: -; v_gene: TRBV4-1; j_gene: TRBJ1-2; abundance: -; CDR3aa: CASSQTLGRSNYGYTF; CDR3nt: TGCGCCAGCAGCCAAACCTTGGGCCGCTCTAACTATGGCTACACCTTC
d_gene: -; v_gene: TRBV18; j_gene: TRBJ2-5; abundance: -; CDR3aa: CASSPQGLETQYF; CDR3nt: TGTGCCAGCTCACCACAGGGATTGGAGACCCAGTACTTC
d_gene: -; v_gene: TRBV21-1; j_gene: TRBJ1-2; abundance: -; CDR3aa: CARPLCREGNYGYTF; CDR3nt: TGTGCCAGACCCCTCTGCAGGGAAGGTAACTATGGCTACACCTTC
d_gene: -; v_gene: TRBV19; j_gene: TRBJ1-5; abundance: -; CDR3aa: CASSDRASAGQPQHF; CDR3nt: TGTGCCAGTAGTGACCGGGCTTCTGCGGGGCAGCCCCAGCATTTT
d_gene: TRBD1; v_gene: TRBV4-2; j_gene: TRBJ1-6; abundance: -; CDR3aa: CASSQGGTGGYNSPLHF; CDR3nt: TGTGCCAGCAGCCAAGGGGGGACAGGGGGCTATAATTCACCCCTCCACTTT
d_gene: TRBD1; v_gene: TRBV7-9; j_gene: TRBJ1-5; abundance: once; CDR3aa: CASSPTGGNQPQHF; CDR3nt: TGTGCCAGCAGCCCTACAGGGGGCAATCAGCCCCAGCATTTT
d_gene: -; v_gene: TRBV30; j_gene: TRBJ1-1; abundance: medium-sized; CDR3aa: CAWTGNMNTEAFF; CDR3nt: TGTGCCTGGACGGGAAACATGAACACTGAAGCTTTCTTT
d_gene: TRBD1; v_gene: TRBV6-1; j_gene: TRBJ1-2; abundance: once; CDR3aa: CASSVETGLGYTF; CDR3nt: TGTGCCAGCAGTGTTGAGACAGGGCTCGGCTACACCTTC
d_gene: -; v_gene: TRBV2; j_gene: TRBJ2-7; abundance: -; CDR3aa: CASGRKAYEQYF; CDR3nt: TGTGCCAGCGGACGCAAAGCCTACGAGCAGTACTTC
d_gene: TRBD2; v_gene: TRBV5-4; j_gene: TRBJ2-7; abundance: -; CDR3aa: CASTSLNSGSSYEQYF; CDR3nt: TGTGCCAGCACGTCCCTTAATAGCGGGAGTAGTTACGAGCAGTACTTC